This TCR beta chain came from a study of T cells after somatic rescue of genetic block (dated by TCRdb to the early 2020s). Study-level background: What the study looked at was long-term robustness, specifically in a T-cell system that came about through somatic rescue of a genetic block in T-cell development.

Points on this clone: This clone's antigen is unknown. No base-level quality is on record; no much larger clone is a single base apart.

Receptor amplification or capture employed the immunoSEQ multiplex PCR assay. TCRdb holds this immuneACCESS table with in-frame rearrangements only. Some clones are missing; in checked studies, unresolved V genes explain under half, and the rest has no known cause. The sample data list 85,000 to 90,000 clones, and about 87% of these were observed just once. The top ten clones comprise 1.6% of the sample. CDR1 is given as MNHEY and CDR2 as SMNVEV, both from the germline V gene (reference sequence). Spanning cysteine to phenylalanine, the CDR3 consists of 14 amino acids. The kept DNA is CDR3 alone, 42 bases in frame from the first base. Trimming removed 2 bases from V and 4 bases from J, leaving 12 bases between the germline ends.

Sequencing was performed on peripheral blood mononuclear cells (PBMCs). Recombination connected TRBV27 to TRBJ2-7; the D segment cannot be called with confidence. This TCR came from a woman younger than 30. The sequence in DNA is TGTGCCAGCAGTTTAAGTAGCTTTGGGTACGAGCAGTACTTC. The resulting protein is CASSLSSFGYEQYF.